This T cell receptor (beta chain) was identified in a study of beta chain features in type 1 diabetes. Central memory, naive, regulatory and stem cell-like memory CD4+ cells were sorted by CD45RO/CCR7/CD25/CD127/CD95/CD27. Sorted populations all had greater than 98% purity. The CDR3 covers 14 residues. The V gene lost 2 bases and the J gene lost 0 bases, with 5 bases spanning the gap. The V gene's germline CDR1 is SGHRS and CDR2 YFSETQ. Note on this clone: Its antigen is unidentified. Additional DNA sequences in this sample encode the identical CDR3.

Reverse transcription of all isolated RNA meant that expressed TCRB transcripts were sequenced. Assay: immunoSEQ multiplex PCR; the TCRdb copy retains only in-frame clones and omits some. The sample lists some 350,000 clones, about 13% occurring once. Whole-study findings and limits: When Type 1 diabetes patients were examined, their TCRB CDR3s proved moderately but significantly shorter in all four CD4+ subsets.

J is TRBJ2-2 and V is TRBV5-1; D remains unclear. The sequence was collected from a woman aged 18-30 years with type 1 diabetes. Sequencing input: naive CD4+ T cells from blood. The CDR3, as DNA: TGCGCCAGCAGCTTAGCGCCGAACACCGGGGAGCTGTTTTTT. This translates into CASSLAPNTGELFF.